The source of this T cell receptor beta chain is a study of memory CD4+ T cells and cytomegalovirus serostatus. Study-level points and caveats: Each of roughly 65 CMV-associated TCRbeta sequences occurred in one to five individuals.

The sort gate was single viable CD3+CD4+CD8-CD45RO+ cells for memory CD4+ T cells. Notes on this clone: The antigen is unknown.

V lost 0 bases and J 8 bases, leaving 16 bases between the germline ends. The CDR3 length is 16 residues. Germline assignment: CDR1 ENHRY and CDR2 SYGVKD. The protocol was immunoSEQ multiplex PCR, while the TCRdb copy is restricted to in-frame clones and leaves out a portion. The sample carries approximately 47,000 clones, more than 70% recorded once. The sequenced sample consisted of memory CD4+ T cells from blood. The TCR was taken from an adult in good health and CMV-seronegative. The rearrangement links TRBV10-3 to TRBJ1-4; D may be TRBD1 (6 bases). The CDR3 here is CAISESPGDIEEKLFF. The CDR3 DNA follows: TGTGCCATCAGTGAGTCTCCAGGGGATATCGAAGAAAAACTGTTTTTT.